These 3 T cell receptor beta chains were all obtained from the same sample, sequenced in a study of tumor-infiltrating lymphocytes in primary liver carcinoma (dated by TCRdb to 2016 to 2017). The instrument was an Illumina HiSeq 2500. A constant-region primer and ProtoScript II reverse transcriptase were used to reverse-transcribe TCRbeta-specific cDNA from about 530 ng total RNA. Three nested multiplex PCR rounds, following a slightly modified ARM-PCR procedure, were used to build the TCRbeta libraries. The first two PCR rounds used multiplex TRBV1-TRBV30 forward primers with a Cbeta reverse primer, each for about 10 cycles. The public reads were reprocessed in TCRdb via fastp at Q25 and MiXCR, keeping in-frame beta chains. Rows matching on CDR3 protein sequence are summarized as one entry with the most common DNA and genes. Recorded for this sample are about 190,000 distinct CDR3 sequences; about 85% of them occurred a single time. The ten largest make up 15% to 20% of the sample.

Total RNA and DNA were co-extracted without cell sorting from roughly 20-30 mg of bulk tissue using the AllPrep DNA/RNA mini kit. Sequenced: tumor tissue from primary liver carcinoma. The receptors come from a man aged 40-49 years with primary liver carcinoma and hepatitis B virus infection.

Worth noting for this clonotype: At one of its ends the junction is not consistent with the germline gene, which may arise from a read error. The CDR3 is CSVLQGPPLNDQFF. The CDR3 nucleotides read TGCAGCGTATTACAAGGGCCCCCACTTAATGATCAGTTCTTC. This sequence joins TRBV29-1 and TRBJ2-1; D uncertain. The CDR3 contains 14 residues. The germline V gene has CDR1 SQVTM and CDR2 ANQGSEA.

Turning to this clonotype: An end of the junction does not agree with germline; a read error may underlie this. The chain is built from TRBV10-2 and TRBJ2-2; a weak D match, TRBD2 (5 bases). The V gene's germline CDR1 is WSHSY and CDR2 SAAADI. This CDR3 is built from 14 residues. The CDR3 coding sequence is TGCACCAGTAGTGGACGAAGAGGGAGTGGGGAGCTGTTTTTT. Protein product: CTSSGRRGSGELFF.

This chain uses TRBV5-5 with TRBJ1-2, with unresolved D. CDR1 and CDR2 (germline): SGHKS, YYEKEE (reference sequence). Trimming removed 4 bases from V and 5 bases from J, with 18 bases in between. CDR3 length equals 15 residues. CDR3 DNA: TGTGCCAGCAGCCAACGGACCATTTGGGAGTATGGCTACACCTTC. This translates into CASSQRTIWEYGYTF.